The clone carrying this T cell receptor (beta chain) has more than one count but fewer than ten. A clone one base away is much larger, so this may be a read error. The sample originates from a study of CD8+CD57+ T cells in acquired aplastic anemia. Trimming cost V 7 bases and J 2 bases, with 17 bases left between them. Germline lookup yields CDR1 DFQATT and CDR2 SNEGSKA (reference sequence). The CDR3 is made up of 15 amino acids. Genomic DNA templated the TCR beta VDJ and CDR3 profiling. TCRdb re-derived calls from the reads in MiXCR, one entry per CDR3 protein. The table has about 180,000 distinct CDR3 sequences, under 55% seen once.

The chain combines TRBV20-1 with TRBJ2-2; D is undetermined. Sequenced material: sorted CD4+, CD8+, or CD8+CD57+ T cells (not recorded which) from PBMCs. The sequence came from a human donor in good health. The CDR3 nucleotides are TGCAGTGTTCCCAGACGTACAGATAACACCGGGGAGCTGTTTTTT. It encodes CSVPRRTDNTGELFF.